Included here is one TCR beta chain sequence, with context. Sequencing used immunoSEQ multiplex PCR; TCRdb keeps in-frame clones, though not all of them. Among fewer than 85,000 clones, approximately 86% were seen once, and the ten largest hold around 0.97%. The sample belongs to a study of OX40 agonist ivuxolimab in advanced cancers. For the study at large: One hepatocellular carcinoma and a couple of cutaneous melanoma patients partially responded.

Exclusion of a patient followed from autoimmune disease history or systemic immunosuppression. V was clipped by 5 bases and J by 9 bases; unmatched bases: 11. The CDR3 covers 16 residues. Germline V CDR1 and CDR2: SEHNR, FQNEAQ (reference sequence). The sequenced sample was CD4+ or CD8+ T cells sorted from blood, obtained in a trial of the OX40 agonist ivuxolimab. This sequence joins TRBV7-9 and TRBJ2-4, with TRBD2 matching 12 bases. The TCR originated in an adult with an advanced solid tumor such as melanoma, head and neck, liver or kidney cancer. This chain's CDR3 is CASSRTLAGGSSIQYF. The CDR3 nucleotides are TGTGCCAGCAGCCGGACACTAGCGGGAGGATCCAGCATTCAGTACTTC.